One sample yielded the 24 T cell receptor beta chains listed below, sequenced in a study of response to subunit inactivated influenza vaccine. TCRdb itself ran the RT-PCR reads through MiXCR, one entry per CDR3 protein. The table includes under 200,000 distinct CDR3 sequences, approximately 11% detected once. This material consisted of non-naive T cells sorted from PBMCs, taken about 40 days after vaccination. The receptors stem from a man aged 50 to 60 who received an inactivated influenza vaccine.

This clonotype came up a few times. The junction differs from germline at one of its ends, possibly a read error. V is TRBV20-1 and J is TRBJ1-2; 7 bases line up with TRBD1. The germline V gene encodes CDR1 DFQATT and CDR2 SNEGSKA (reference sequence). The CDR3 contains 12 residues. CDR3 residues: CRATTGNYGYTF. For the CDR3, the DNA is TGCAGGGCTACGACAGGGAACTATGGCTACACCTTC.

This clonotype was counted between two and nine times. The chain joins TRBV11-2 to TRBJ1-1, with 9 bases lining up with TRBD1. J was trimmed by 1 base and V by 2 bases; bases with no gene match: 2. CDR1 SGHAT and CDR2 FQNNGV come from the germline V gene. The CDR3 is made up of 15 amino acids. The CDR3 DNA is TGTGCCAGCAGCTTAACAGGGGGCTGGAACACTGAAGCTTTCTTT. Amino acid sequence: CASSLTGGWNTEAFF.

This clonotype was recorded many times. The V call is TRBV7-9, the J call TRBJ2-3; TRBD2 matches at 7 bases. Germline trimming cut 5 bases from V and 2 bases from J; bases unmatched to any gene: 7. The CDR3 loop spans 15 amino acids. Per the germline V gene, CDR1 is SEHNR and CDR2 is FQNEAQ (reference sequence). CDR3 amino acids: CASSRLGGATDTQYF. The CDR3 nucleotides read TGTGCCAGCAGCCGCCTGGGAGGGGCCACAGATACGCAGTATTTT.

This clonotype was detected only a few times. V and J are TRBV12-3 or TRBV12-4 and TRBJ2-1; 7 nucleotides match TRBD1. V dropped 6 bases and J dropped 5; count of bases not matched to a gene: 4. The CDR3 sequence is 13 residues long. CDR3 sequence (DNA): TGTGCCAGCAGCAATACAGGGGACAATGAGCAGTTCTTC. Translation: CASSNTGDNEQFF.

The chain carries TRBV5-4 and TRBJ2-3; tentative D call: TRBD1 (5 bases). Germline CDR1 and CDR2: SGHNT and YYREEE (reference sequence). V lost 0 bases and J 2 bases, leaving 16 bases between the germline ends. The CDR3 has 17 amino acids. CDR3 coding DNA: TGTGCCAGCAGCTTGGTCCAGGGCGCGAGGAACACAGATACGCAGTATTTT. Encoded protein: CASSLVQGARNTDTQYF.

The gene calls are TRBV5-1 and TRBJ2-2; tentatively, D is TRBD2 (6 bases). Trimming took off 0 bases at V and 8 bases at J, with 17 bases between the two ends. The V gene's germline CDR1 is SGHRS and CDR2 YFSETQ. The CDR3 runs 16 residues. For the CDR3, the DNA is TGCGCCAGCAGCTTGGGTACGCGGACGGGGACTGGGGAGCTGTTTTTT. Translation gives CASSLGTRTGTGELFF.

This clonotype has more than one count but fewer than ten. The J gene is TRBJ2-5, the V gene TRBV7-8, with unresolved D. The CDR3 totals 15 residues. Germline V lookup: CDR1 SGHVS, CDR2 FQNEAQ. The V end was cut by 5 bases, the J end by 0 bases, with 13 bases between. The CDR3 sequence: CASSPYTSYQETQYF. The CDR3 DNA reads TGTGCCAGCAGCCCGTATACATCGTACCAAGAGACCCAGTACTTC.

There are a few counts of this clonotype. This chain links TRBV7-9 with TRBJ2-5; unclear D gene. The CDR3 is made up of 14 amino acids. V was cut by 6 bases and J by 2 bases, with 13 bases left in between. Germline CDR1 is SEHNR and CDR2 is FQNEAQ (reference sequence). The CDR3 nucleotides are TGTGCCAGCAGTTCACCTTGGGGTCAAGAGACCCAGTACTTC. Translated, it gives CASSSPWGQETQYF.

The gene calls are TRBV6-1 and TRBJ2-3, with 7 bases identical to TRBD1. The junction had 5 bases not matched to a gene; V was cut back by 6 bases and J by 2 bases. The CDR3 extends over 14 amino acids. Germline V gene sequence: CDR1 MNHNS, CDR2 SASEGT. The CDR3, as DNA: TGTGCCAGCAGAAGAGACAGGGACACAGATACGCAGTATTTT. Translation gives CASRRDRDTDTQYF.

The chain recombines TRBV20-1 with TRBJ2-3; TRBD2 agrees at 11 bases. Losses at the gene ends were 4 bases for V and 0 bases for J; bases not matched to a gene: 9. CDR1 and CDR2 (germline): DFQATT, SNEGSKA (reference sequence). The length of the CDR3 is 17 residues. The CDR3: CSANGLAGGESTDTQYF. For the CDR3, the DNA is TGCAGTGCTAATGGGCTAGCGGGGGGCGAAAGCACAGATACGCAGTATTTT.

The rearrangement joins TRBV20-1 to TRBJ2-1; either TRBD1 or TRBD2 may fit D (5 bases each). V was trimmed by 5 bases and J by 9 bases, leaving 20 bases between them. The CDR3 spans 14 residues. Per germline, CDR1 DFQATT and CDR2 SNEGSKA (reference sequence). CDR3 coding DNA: TGCAGTGCTCCTAGCCGGCAGCGTGGGGCTGAGCAGTTCTTC. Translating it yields CSAPSRQRGAEQFF.

For the CDR3, the DNA is TGCAGTGCTAGTATAGGGGGCGAGTATGGCTACACCTTC. Residues: CSASIGGEYGYTF. The chain links TRBV20-1 to TRBJ1-2; 7 positions match TRBD1. Trimming cost V 3 bases and J 5 bases; bases outside gene matches: 6. CDR1 is DFQATT, CDR2 SNEGSKA, per germline (reference sequence). This CDR3 is 13 amino acids long.

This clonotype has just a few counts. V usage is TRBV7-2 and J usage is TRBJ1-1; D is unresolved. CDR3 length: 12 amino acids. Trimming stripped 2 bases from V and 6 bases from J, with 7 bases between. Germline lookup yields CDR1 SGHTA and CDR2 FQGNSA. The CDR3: CASSLRRAEAFF. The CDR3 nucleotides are TGTGCCAGCAGCTTAAGGAGGGCTGAAGCTTTCTTT.

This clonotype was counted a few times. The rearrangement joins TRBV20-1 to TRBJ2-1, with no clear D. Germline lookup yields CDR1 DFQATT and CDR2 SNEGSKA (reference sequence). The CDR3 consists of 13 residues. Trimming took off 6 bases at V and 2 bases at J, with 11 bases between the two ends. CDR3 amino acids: CSAPVSPYNEQFF. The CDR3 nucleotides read TGCAGTGCCCCCGTGTCCCCCTACAATGAGCAGTTCTTC.

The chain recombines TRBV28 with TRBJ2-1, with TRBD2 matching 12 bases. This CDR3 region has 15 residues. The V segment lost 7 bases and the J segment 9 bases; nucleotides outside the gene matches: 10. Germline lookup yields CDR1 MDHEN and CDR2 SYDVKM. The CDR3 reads CASKVLAGGRLEQFF. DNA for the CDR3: TGTGCCAGCAAGGTACTAGCGGGAGGTCGGCTTGAGCAGTTCTTC.

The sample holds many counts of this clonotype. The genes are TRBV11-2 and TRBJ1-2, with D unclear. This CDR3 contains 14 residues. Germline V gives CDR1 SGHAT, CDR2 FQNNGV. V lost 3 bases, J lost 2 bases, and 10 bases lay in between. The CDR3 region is CASSLDWGNYGYTF. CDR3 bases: TGTGCCAGCAGCTTGGACTGGGGAAACTATGGCTACACCTTC.

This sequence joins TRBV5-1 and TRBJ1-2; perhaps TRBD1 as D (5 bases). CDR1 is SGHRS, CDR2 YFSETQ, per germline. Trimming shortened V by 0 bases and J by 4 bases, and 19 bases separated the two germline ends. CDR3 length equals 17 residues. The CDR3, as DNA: TGCGCCAGCAGCTTGGTTTCGACAGAGAGCACTCCCTATGGCTACACCTTC. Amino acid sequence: CASSLVSTESTPYGYTF.

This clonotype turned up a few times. The DNA of the CDR3 is TGTGCCAGCAGCGTAGCGGGCGGGAGTATATACGAGCAGTACTTC. This sequence encodes CASSVAGGSIYEQYF. The V and J genes are TRBV9 and TRBJ2-7, with 7 bases fitting TRBD2. This CDR3 spans 15 amino acids. Germline CDR1 and CDR2: SGDLS and YYNGEE. J lost 4 bases, V lost 0 bases, and 7 bases had no gene match.

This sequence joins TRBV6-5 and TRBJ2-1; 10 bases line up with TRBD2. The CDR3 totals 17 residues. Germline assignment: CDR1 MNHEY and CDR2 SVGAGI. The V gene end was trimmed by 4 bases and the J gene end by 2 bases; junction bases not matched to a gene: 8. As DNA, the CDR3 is TGTGCCAGCAGTTTACTACTAGCGGGACGAACCTACAATGAGCAGTTCTTC. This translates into CASSLLLAGRTYNEQFF.

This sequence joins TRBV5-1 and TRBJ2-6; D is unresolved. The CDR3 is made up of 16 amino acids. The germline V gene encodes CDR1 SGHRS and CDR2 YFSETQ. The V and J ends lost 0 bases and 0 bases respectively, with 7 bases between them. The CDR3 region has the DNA TGCGCCAGCAGCTTGGCCGCTGCCTCTGGGGCCAACGTCCTGACTTTC. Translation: CASSLAAASGANVLTF. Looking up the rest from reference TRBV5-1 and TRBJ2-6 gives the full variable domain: KAGVTQTPRYLIKTRGQQVTLSCSPISGHRSVSWYQQTPGQGLQFLFEYFSETQRNKGNFPGRFSGRQFSNSRSEMNVSTLELGDSALYLCASSLAAASGANVLTFGAGSRLTVL.

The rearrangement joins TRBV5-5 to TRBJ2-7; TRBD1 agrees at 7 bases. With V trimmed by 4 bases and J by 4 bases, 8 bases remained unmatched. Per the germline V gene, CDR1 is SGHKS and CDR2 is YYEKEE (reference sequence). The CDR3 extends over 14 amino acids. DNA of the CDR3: TGTGCCAGCAGCCTCCGGGACAGAATTTACGAGCAGTACTTC. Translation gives CASSLRDRIYEQYF.

In DNA, the CDR3 is TGTGCCAGCAGCCCCGATGGGGGGCCGGAGACCCAGTACTTC. Protein: CASSPDGGPETQYF. The chain combines TRBV7-9 with TRBJ2-5, with D perhaps given as TRBD1 or TRBD2 (6 bases each). V was shortened by 5 bases and J by 5 bases, with 15 bases between the two germline ends. The germline gives CDR1 SEHNR, CDR2 FQNEAQ (reference sequence). This CDR3 contains 14 residues.

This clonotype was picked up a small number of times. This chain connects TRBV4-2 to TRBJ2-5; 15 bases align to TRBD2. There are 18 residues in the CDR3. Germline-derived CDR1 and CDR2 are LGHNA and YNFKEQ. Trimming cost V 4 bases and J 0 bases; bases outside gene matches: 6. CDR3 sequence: CASSRGLAGGPYQETQYF. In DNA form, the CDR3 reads TGTGCCAGCAGCCGTGGACTAGCGGGAGGGCCATACCAAGAGACCCAGTACTTC.

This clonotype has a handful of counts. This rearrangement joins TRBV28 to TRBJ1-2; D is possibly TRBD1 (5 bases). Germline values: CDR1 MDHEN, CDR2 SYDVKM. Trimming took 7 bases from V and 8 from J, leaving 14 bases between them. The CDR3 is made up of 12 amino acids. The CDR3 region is CASNSGTWGYTF. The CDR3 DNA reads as TGTGCCAGCAACTCAGGGACTTGGGGCTACACCTTC.